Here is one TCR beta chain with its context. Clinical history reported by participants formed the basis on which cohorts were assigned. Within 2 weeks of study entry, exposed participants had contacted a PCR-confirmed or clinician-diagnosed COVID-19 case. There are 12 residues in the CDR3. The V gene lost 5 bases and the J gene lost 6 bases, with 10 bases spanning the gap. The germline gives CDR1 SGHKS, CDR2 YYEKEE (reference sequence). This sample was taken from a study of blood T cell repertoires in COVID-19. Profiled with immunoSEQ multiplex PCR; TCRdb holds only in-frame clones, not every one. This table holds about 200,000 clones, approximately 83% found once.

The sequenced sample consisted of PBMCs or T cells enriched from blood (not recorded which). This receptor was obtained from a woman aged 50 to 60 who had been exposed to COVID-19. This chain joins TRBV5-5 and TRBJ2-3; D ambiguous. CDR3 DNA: TGTGCCAGCAGTTTTTTGCGGGATACGCAGTATTTT. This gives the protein CASSFLRDTQYF.